This T cell receptor (beta chain) comes out of a study of long-term antiretroviral therapy in people with HIV. An immunoSEQ assay, version v3.0, was performed at survey level. Assay used: immunoSEQ multiplex PCR; TCRdb lists only in-frame clones, some missing. The data hold over 7,000 clones, with about 80% observed a single time. Germline V gene data show CDR1 as MNHEY and CDR2 as SMNVEV (reference sequence). V lost 2 bases to trimming and J lost 0 bases, with 7 bases between them. CDR3 length: 14 residues. Specimen: unsorted PBMCs, collected 0.1 years after starting antiretroviral therapy. The chain combines TRBV27 with TRBJ1-2, with D possibly being TRBD1 (6 bases). This TCR came from a man aged 35 to 55 with HIV. The CDR3 reads CASSLQGTNYGYTF. The CDR3 coding sequence is TGTGCCAGCAGTTTACAGGGGACTAACTATGGCTACACCTTC.